The clone carrying this T cell receptor beta chain was observed many times. Its antigen is not identified. This CDR3 contains 15 residues. V was pared by 10 bases and J by 2 bases, with 13 bases of the junction left unmatched. Germline-derived CDR1 and CDR2 are SGHVS and FQNEAQ. A second PCR of 7 to 11 cycles used a sample-barcoded 5' primer and a J-beta primer mix. TCRdb fed the 5' RACE reads into MiXCR, producing one record per CDR3 protein. The table records over 450,000 distinct CDR3 sequences, about 25% of them present only once. Isolation yielded PBMCs, at least 7 million per sample, in every case. The data derive from a study of blood T cells in healthy people across ages. The study, taken as a whole, reports: Since the PBMCs were unsorted, naive and antigen-experienced cells could not be conclusively compared.

These data also featured in a second study, about T cells of mothers and their children. That report notes: Nobody spotted any persistent microchimeric T cell clones.

Sequencing was performed on blood. This sequence originates from a boy younger than 18 in good health. The chain carries TRBV7-8 and TRBJ2-5; 7 bases map to TRBD2. The CDR3 loop reads CATRRASGNQETQYF. The CDR3 DNA reads as TGTGCCACCCGTCGCGCTAGCGGAAATCAAGAGACCCAGTACTTC.